Listed below are T cell receptor beta chains from one sample, sequenced in a study of PD-1 blockade in classical Hodgkin lymphoma. Clones were read by immunoSEQ multiplex PCR, and TCRdb kept only the in-frame ones, dropping some. The table lists around 30,000 clones, around 88% of them singletons, with 0.22% in the top ten. The sequenced material came from CD4+ T cells from blood. These receptors were obtained from a human donor with classical Hodgkin lymphoma. Both conserved end residues are part of each CDR3. A D gene is named only where the DNA matches it firmly. Only part of the rows carry a size: once, few, many, or a class if the clone is expanded.

cdr3_nt	cdr3_aa	d_call	clone_size	v_call	j_call
TGTGCCAGCAGTACAGGGTTTAATCAGCCCCAGCATTTT	CASSTGFNQPQHF	.	.	TRBV2	TRBJ1-5
TGTGCCAGCAGCTTGGCACCCCAGAGGTACAATGAGCAGTTCTTC	CASSLAPQRYNEQFF	.	.	TRBV11-3	TRBJ2-1
TGTGCCAGCAGTGAAGGTAGGGCTTCCAACCGACCCTCTGGAAACACCATATATTTT	CASSEGRASNRPSGNTIYF	.	.	TRBV6-1	TRBJ1-3
TGTGCCAGCAGTGATTTGACACCCGACCTTAGCAATCAGCCCCAGCATTTT	CASSDLTPDLSNQPQHF	.	.	TRBV2	TRBJ1-5
TGTGCTAGTGGGCCCGGGACAGGCTATGGCTACACCTTC	CASGPGTGYGYTF	TRBD1	.	TRBV12-5	TRBJ1-2
TGCGCCAGCAGTTTGGCTAGTTCGGGTGAGCAGTTCTTC	CASSLASSGEQFF	.	.	TRBV10-1	TRBJ2-1
TGTGCCAGTAGTATAAGGCTGAGCTCCTACAATGAGCAGTTCTTC	CASSIRLSSYNEQFF	.	.	TRBV19	TRBJ2-1
TGTGCCAGCAGCTTGGGGGGTACAGGGAGCTATGGCTACACCTTC	CASSLGGTGSYGYTF	.	.	TRBV5-4	TRBJ1-2
TGTGCCAGCAGTGCGACAGGGGCTAAACAGCCCCAGCATTTT	CASSATGAKQPQHF	TRBD1	.	TRBV2	TRBJ1-5
TGTGCCAGCAGCACAGGTCAGCCCCAGCATTTT	CASSTGQPQHF	.	.	TRBV2	TRBJ1-5
TGTGCCAGCAGCTTCGGACAGGGCTATGAGCAGTTCTTC	CASSFGQGYEQFF	TRBD1	.	TRBV7-2	TRBJ2-1
TGCGCCAGCAGCCAAGATTCCAGGCCGAGATCCTCTGGGGCCAACGTCCTGACTTTC	CASSQDSRPRSSGANVLTF	.	.	TRBV4-1	TRBJ2-6
TGTGCCAGCACCACGGGGAACCTTGGCTACACCTTC	CASTTGNLGYTF	.	.	TRBV6-6	TRBJ1-2
TGTGCCAGCAGCGGGAGGGTGACAGGGAATGCTGAAAATTCACCCCTCCACTTT	CASSGRVTGNAENSPLHF	TRBD1	once	TRBV5-6	TRBJ1-6
TGTGCCTGGAGTGTTGGACAGATAGCTTTCACAGATACGCAGTATTTT	CAWSVGQIAFTDTQYF	.	once	TRBV30	TRBJ2-3